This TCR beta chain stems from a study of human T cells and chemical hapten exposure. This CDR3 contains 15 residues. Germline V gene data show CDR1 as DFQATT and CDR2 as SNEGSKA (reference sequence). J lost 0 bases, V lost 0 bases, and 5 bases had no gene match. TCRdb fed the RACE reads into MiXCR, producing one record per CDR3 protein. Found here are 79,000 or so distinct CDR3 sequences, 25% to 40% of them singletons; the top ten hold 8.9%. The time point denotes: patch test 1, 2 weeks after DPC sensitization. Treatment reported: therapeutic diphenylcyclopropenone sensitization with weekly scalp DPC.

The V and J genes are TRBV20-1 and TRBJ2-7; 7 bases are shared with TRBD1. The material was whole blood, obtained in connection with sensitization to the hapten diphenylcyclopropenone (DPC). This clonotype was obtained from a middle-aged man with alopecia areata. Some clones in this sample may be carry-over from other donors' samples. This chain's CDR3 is CSARDLGQLSYEQYF. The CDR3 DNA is TGCAGTGCTAGAGATTTGGGACAGCTCTCCTACGAGCAGTACTTC.